The entry that follows covers one T cell receptor (beta chain) sequence. Its cognate antigen is unknown. These data are taken from a study of cytomegalovirus exposure and HLA in healthy donors. Whole-study findings and limits: Sequencing depth roughly uniform across donors was assumed in presence/absence analyses.

The PCR ran on 60 Vbeta and 13 Jbeta primers. Some clones are missing from TCRdb's copy, which holds only in-frame ones; the method was immunoSEQ multiplex PCR. The data contain 100,000 to 140,000 clones, over 75% of them seen just once; the ten biggest clones take up 4.2%. Trimming removed 3 bases from V and 0 bases from J, with 8 bases in between. Per the germline V gene, CDR1 is GTSNPN and CDR2 is SVGIG (reference sequence). The CDR3 extends over 13 amino acids. This chain joins TRBV30 and TRBJ1-1, with D possibly being TRBD1 (6 bases). Source material: PBMCs. The origin of this receptor is a male donor in good health and CMV-seronegative. CDR3 region: CAWRTGMNTEAFF. The CDR3, as DNA: TGTGCCTGGAGAACAGGGATGAACACTGAAGCTTTCTTT.